Below, 20 T cell receptor beta chains from the same sample are listed, as sequenced in a study of blood T cell repertoires in COVID-19. Only in-frame clones appear in the TCRdb table, and some are missing; sequencing was by immunoSEQ multiplex PCR. The sample yields approximately 670,000 clones, about nine tenths seen once. What was sequenced was peripheral blood. The source of these receptors is a woman between 18 and 29 years old with acute or convalescent COVID-19.

This sequence joins TRBV2 and TRBJ1-5, with 7 positions matching TRBD1. Germline lookup yields CDR1 SNHLY and CDR2 FYNNEI. The ends lost 5 bases at V and 5 bases at J; junction bases unmatched: 15. The CDR3 sequence is 17 residues long. CDR3 loop: CASSYSTDDREDQPQHF. DNA of the CDR3: TGTGCCAGCAGTTACTCAACAGACGACAGGGAGGATCAGCCCCAGCATTTT. The variable domain in full, with the rest retrieved from reference TRBV2 and TRBJ1-5, is EPEVTQTPSHQVTQMGQEVILRCVPISNHLYFYWYRQILGQKVEFLVSFYNNEISEKSEIFDDQFSVERPDGSNFTLKIRSTKLEDSAMYFCASSYSTDDREDQPQHFGDGTRLSIL.

The CDR3 sequence: CASSGGFVETQYF. The CDR3 DNA follows: TGTGCCAGCAGTGGAGGGTTTGTAGAGACCCAGTACTTC. The rearrangement links TRBV12-3 or TRBV12-4 to TRBJ2-5; maybe TRBD2 (6 bases). V was pared by 5 bases and J by 4 bases, with 11 bases between. The CDR3 contains 13 residues.

The rearrangement links TRBV6-5 to TRBJ2-1; 9 bases match TRBD2. Germline trimming cut 2 bases from V and 7 bases from J; bases unmatched to any gene: 9. The CDR3 is made up of 16 amino acids. Germline CDR1 MNHEY, CDR2 SVGAGI. The CDR3 region is CASSYLALAGPNEQFF. The CDR3 DNA is TGTGCCAGCAGTTACCTGGCCCTAGCGGGGCCAAATGAGCAGTTCTTC.

The chain combines TRBV7-6 with TRBJ1-4, with D unclear. The V end lost 4 bases, the J end lost 5 bases, and 5 bases lay between the germline ends. There are 12 residues in the CDR3. Germline V CDR1 and CDR2: SGHVS, FNYEAQ. The CDR3 bases are TGTGCCAGCAGCTGGGCGAATGAAAAACTGTTTTTT. The encoded protein is CASSWANEKLFF.

This rearrangement joins TRBV5-6 to TRBJ2-7; no reliable D call. V lost 2 bases and J lost 0, with 6 bases in between. The CDR3 sequence is 13 residues long. The germline gives CDR1 SGHDT, CDR2 YYEEEE. CDR3 sequence reads: CASSFQNSYEQYF. The CDR3 region has the DNA TGTGCCAGCAGCTTTCAGAACTCCTACGAGCAGTACTTC. The full variable domain, in which reference TRBV5-6 and TRBJ2-7 provide the parts outside the CDR3, is DAGVTQSPTHLIKTRGQQVTLRCSPKSGHDTVSWYQQALGQGPQFIFQYYEEEERQRGNFPDRFSGHQFPNYSSELNVNALLLGDSALYLCASSFQNSYEQYFGPGTRLTVT.

This clone was detected once. V gene TRBV24-1 combines with J gene TRBJ2-1; 10 bases are shared with TRBD1. The CDR3 is 15 residues long. CDR1 KGHDR and CDR2 SFDVKD come from the germline V gene. Germline trimming cut 4 bases from V and 7 bases from J; bases unmatched to any gene: 6. CDR3 DNA: TGTGCCACCAGTGACCTGGGACAGGGGTGGAATGAGCAGTTCTTC. Its protein is CATSDLGQGWNEQFF.

DNA for the CDR3: TGTGCCTGGAAAGTGCCCAGTGCCCCGTATGAAGCTTTCTTT. Its translation: CAWKVPSAPYEAFF. This chain links TRBV30 with TRBJ1-1; D uncertain. The germline gives CDR1 GTSNPN, CDR2 SVGIG (reference sequence). V was clipped by 4 bases and J by 7 bases, with 19 bases between them. There are 14 residues in the CDR3.

V and J are TRBV28 and TRBJ1-1, with D possibly being TRBD1 (5 bases). This CDR3 comprises 16 residues. CDR1 and CDR2 (germline): MDHEN, SYDVKM. V lost 6 bases and J 3 bases, leaving 20 bases between the germline ends. The CDR3 region has the DNA TGTGCCAGCAGCCCGGCGGGGGTGAGAGGGGACACTGAAGCTTTCTTT. Residues: CASSPAGVRGDTEAFF.

This sequence joins TRBV19 and TRBJ1-1; 7 bases map to TRBD1. Germline lookup yields CDR1 LNHDA and CDR2 SQIVND (reference sequence). The CDR3 covers 16 residues. With V trimmed by 3 bases and J by 1 base, 8 bases remained unmatched. The CDR3 spells CASSMTQGNKNTEAFF. The CDR3 DNA follows: TGTGCCAGTAGTATGACACAGGGGAATAAGAACACTGAAGCTTTCTTT.

J is TRBJ1-5 and V is TRBV18; D is uncertain. Trimming stripped 6 bases from V and 0 bases from J, with 15 bases between. From germline, CDR1 is KGHSH and CDR2 LQKENI. The CDR3 runs 16 residues. CDR3 amino acids: CASSRGPFHSNQPQHF. The CDR3, as DNA: TGTGCCAGCTCTCGAGGGCCATTCCATAGCAATCAGCCCCAGCATTTT.

This chain links TRBV7-3 with TRBJ2-3, with D maybe TRBD2 (5 bases). CDR1 and CDR2 (germline): SGHTA, FQGTGA. The germline V and J ends were trimmed by 6 bases and 6 bases, with 16 bases remaining between them. CDR3 length: 14 amino acids. CDR3 bases: TGTGCCAGCAGTGTGGGTGGGCCGGGGGATACGCAGTATTTT. The encoded protein is CASSVGGPGDTQYF.

J is TRBJ2-7 and V is TRBV11-1; unclear D gene. V lost 1 base and J lost 3, with 13 bases in between. Per the germline V gene, CDR1 is SGHAT and CDR2 is FQDESV (reference sequence). The CDR3 covers 15 residues. DNA of the CDR3: TGTGCCAGCAGCTTAGAACCGTCTCAGTACTACGAGCAGTACTTC. It translates to CASSLEPSQYYEQYF.

The J gene is TRBJ2-1, the V gene TRBV3-1 (or the pseudogene TRBV3-2), with 8 positions matching TRBD2. Germline V gene sequence: CDR1 LGHDT, CDR2 YNNKEL (reference sequence). Trimming removed 3 bases from V and 6 bases from J; junction bases left unmatched: 10. CDR3 length: 16 residues. CDR3 sequence reads: CASSQSSTSDSNEQFF. CDR3 bases: TGTGCCAGCAGCCAGAGTTCGACTAGCGACTCCAATGAGCAGTTCTTC.

The chain employs TRBV9 and TRBJ1-1, with D unresolved. Germline V gene data show CDR1 as SGDLS and CDR2 as YYNGEE. The CDR3 runs 13 residues. Trimming shortened V by 0 bases and J by 5 bases, and 8 bases separated the two germline ends. Written as DNA, the CDR3 is TGTGCCAGCAGCGTAGACCCGGGAACTGAAGCTTTCTTT. Translated, it gives CASSVDPGTEAFF.

In regard to this clone: Distinct nucleotide sequences in the sample also encode this CDR3. This sequence joins TRBV5-6 and TRBJ1-6, with D hard to call. There are 12 residues in the CDR3. Germline CDR1 SGHDT, CDR2 YYEEEE. With 1 base removed from V and 8 bases from J, the gap between germline ends came to 4 bases. The CDR3 spells CASSLSDSPLHF. CDR3 DNA sequence: TGTGCCAGCAGCTTGTCTGATTCACCCCTCCACTTT.

The rearrangement uses TRBV29-1 and TRBJ2-3; 8 bases map to TRBD1. This CDR3 comprises 16 residues. Germline-derived CDR1 and CDR2 are SQVTM and ANQGSEA. J gave up 5 bases and V 4 bases, and 14 bases lay outside the gene matches. In DNA form, the CDR3 reads TGCAGCGTTGTGTCACAGTTTCCAGGGGGCCAAGATACGCAGTATTTT. Protein product: CSVVSQFPGGQDTQYF.

This chain joins TRBV9 and TRBJ1-2; 7 bases fit TRBD1. From germline, CDR1 is SGDLS and CDR2 YYNGEE. The CDR3 has 14 residues. V was pared by 0 bases and J by 8 bases, with 7 bases of the junction left unmatched. CDR3 residues: CASSVVVTGSGYTF. Here the CDR3 DNA reads TGTGCCAGCAGCGTAGTAGTGACAGGGAGCGGCTACACCTTC.

The chain employs TRBV10-3 and TRBJ2-1; 15 bases align to TRBD2. Germline V lookup: CDR1 ENHRY, CDR2 SYGVKD. The CDR3 consists of 15 residues. J gave up 5 bases and V 6 bases, and 2 bases lay outside the gene matches. CDR3 sequence: CAISGTSGGNNEQFF. CDR3 sequence (DNA): TGTGCCATCAGCGGGACTAGCGGGGGGAACAATGAGCAGTTCTTC.

V and J are TRBV24-1 and TRBJ2-1; 7 nucleotides agree with TRBD1. Trimming at V came to 3 bases and at J to 2 bases, leaving 3 bases not matched to a gene. Germline CDR1 KGHDR, CDR2 SFDVKD. The CDR3 is 15 amino acids. The CDR3 loop reads CATSDPTGTYNEQFF. CDR3 DNA: TGTGCCACCAGTGATCCGACAGGGACCTACAATGAGCAGTTCTTC.

This chain uses TRBV30 with TRBJ2-2; TRBD2 matches at 14 bases. The CDR3 runs 23 residues. V trimming: 3 bases; J trimming: 4 bases; junction bases outside the gene matches: 25. Germline V gene sequence: CDR1 GTSNPN, CDR2 SVGIG (reference sequence). The CDR3 protein is CAWSAPRGFIETSGGAGTGELFF. In DNA form, the CDR3 reads TGTGCCTGGAGCGCCCCCAGGGGTTTTATTGAGACTAGCGGGGGGGCAGGCACCGGGGAGCTGTTTTTT.